The rows below give T cell receptor beta chains drawn from one sample of a study of cytomegalovirus exposure and HLA in healthy donors. Assay: immunoSEQ multiplex PCR; the TCRdb copy retains only in-frame clones and omits some. The sample includes a few hundred thousand clones, about four fifths seen only once; the top ten take roughly a tenth. The sequenced sample was PBMCs. These receptors were taken from a woman in her 50s in good health and CMV-seropositive. The CDR3 runs from the conserved cysteine through the conserved F or W. A D gene is named only where the DNA matches it firmly. Not all rows give a size; the values are once, few, many and, for expanded clones, a class.

13 TRBJ2-3 TRBD1 . TRBV25-1 CASRGQGTDTQYF TGTGCCAGCAGGGGACAGGGCACAGATACGCAGTATTTT
14 TRBJ1-1 . . TRBV27 CASSSWTVNTEAFF TGTGCCAGCAGTTCTTGGACAGTGAACACTGAAGCTTTCTTT
14 TRBJ1-6 . . TRBV5-1 CASSLVQGLSPLHF TGCGCCAGCAGCTTGGTCCAGGGTCTCTCACCCCTCCACTTT
14 TRBJ2-1 . . TRBV6-1 CASSQLPGSGEQFF TGTGCCAGCAGTCAATTACCGGGCTCGGGGGAGCAGTTCTTC
14 TRBJ1-1 . once TRBV6-5 CASRRQVMNTEAFF TGTGCCAGCAGACGACAGGTTATGAACACTGAAGCTTTCTTT
14 TRBJ2-4 TRBD2 few TRBV5-6 CASKGTSGGNIQYF TGTGCCAGCAAAGGGACTAGCGGGGGAAACATTCAGTACTTC
14 TRBJ1-5 . . TRBV7-2 CASSHDSRNQPQHF TGTGCCAGCAGCCACGACAGCCGCAATCAGCCCCAGCATTTT
14 TRBJ2-5 . . TRBV29-1 CSVEFGDRQETQYF TGCAGCGTTGAGTTCGGGGATCGCCAAGAGACCCAGTACTTC
14 TRBJ2-3 . . TRBV30 CAWTAGSSTDTQYF TGTGCCTGGACCGCTGGGAGTAGCACAGATACGCAGTATTTT
15 TRBJ1-1 TRBD1 . TRBV18 CASSSRQGENTEAFF TGTGCCAGCTCATCCAGACAGGGAGAGAACACTGAAGCTTTCTTT
14 TRBJ1-3 TRBD1 . TRBV6-6 CASRLTGSGNTIYF TGTGCCAGCAGATTGACAGGGTCTGGAAACACCATATATTTT
12 TRBJ1-4 . . TRBV7-8 CASSPPVEKLFF TGTGCCAGCAGCCCACCGGTGGAAAAACTGTTTTTT
14 TRBJ2-1 . once TRBV7-3 CASSRGAGSNEQFF TGTGCCAGCAGCCGGGGGGCCGGGTCCAATGAGCAGTTCTTC
16 TRBJ1-1 . . TRBV7-2 CASSPLPAGVETEAFF TGTGCCAGCAGCCCCCTTCCGGCAGGGGTTGAAACTGAAGCTTTCTTT
11 TRBJ1-1 . few TRBV6-5 CASSYPPRAFF TGTGCCAGCAGTTACCCACCCAGAGCTTTCTTT
13 TRBJ2-7 . . TRBV6-5 CASCGSDSYEQYF TGTGCCAGCTGCGGGTCCGATTCCTACGAGCAGTACTTC
16 TRBJ2-2 TRBD2 . TRBV19 CASSIGLAGNTGELFF TGTGCCAGTAGTATTGGACTAGCGGGAAACACCGGGGAGCTGTTTTTT
15 TRBJ2-5 . . TRBV18 CASSPPAGSQETQYF TGTGCCAGCTCACCACCAGCGGGCAGCCAAGAGACCCAGTACTTC
15 TRBJ2-2 . . TRBV7-9 CASSPRSGPSGELFF TGTGCCAGCAGCCCCCGAAGCGGTCCCTCCGGGGAGCTGTTTTTT
17 TRBJ1-4 TRBD1 once TRBV18 CASSAYRDRGSNEKLFF TGTGCCAGCTCAGCCTACCGGGACAGGGGTTCTAATGAAAAACTGTTTTTT
14 TRBJ2-5 . . TRBV10-1 CASSEPAGKETQYF TGCGCCAGCAGTGAACCTGCGGGAAAGGAGACCCAGTACTTC
14 TRBJ2-5 . few TRBV7-2 CASSLGAGQGAQYF TGTGCCAGCAGCCTAGGGGCAGGCCAAGGGGCCCAGTACTTC
16 TRBJ1-3 . . TRBV5-1 CASSLVIQTDGDTIYF TGCGCCAGCAGCTTGGTCATCCAGACAGACGGTGACACCATATATTTT
18 TRBJ2-3 TRBD1 . TRBV7-3 CASSLTRRTGGRADTQYF TGTGCCAGCAGCTTAACTCGTAGGACAGGGGGCCGGGCAGATACGCAGTATTTT
15 TRBJ2-1 TRBD2 once TRBV27 CASSAWGGGALEQFF TGTGCCAGCAGTGCCTGGGGCGGGGGGGCCTTGGAGCAGTTCTTC
18 TRBJ1-1 TRBD1 . TRBV27 CASIPIIRDRRSSAEAFF TGTGCCAGCATCCCCATCATCCGGGACAGGAGGAGTAGCGCTGAAGCTTTCTTT
14 TRBJ1-2 TRBD1 . TRBV27 CASSLRQGADGYTF TGTGCCAGCAGTCTCCGACAGGGCGCCGACGGCTACACCTTC
12 TRBJ2-2 TRBD2 . TRBV5-4 CASSRGVGELFF TGTGCCAGCAGCCGGGGGGTCGGGGAGCTGTTTTTT
15 TRBJ2-5 TRBD2 . TRBV6-1 CASSPGLAGTETQYF TGTGCCAGCAGCCCGGGACTAGCGGGAACAGAGACCCAGTACTTC
17 TRBJ2-2 TRBD1 . TRBV5-1 CASTGGTGGLNTGELFF TGCGCCAGCACCGGAGGTACAGGGGGACTGAACACCGGGGAGCTGTTTTTT